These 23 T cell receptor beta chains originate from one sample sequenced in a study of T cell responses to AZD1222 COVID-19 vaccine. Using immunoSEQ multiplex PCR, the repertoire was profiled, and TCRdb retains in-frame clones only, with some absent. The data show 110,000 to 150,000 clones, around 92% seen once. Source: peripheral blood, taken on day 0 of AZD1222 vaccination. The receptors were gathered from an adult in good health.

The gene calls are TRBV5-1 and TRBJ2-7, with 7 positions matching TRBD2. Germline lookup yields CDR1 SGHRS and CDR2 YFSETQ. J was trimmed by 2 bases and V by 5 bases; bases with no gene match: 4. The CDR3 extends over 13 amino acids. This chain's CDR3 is CASRGGTTYEQYF. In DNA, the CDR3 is TGCGCCAGCAGGGGCGGGACTACCTACGAGCAGTACTTC.

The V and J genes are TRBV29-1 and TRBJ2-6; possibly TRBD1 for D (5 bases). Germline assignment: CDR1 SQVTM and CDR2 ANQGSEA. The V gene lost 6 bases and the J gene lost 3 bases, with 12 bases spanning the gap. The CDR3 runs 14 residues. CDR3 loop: CSVSQGLGANVLTF. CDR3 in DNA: TGCAGCGTCAGTCAGGGTCTTGGGGCCAACGTCCTGACTTTC.

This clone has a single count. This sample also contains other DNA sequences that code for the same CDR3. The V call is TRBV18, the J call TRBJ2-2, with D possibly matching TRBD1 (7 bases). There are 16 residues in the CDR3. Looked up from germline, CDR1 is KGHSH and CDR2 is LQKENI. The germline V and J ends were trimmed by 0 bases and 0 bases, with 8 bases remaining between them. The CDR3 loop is CASSPPRGANTGELFF. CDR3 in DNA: TGTGCCAGCTCACCACCCAGGGGGGCGAACACCGGGGAGCTGTTTTTT.

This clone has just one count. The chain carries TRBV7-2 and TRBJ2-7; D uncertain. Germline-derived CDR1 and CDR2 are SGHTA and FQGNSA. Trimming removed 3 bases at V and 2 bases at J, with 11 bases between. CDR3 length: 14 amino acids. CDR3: CASSFYDGTYEQYF. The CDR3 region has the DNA TGTGCCAGCAGCTTTTATGACGGTACCTACGAGCAGTACTTC.

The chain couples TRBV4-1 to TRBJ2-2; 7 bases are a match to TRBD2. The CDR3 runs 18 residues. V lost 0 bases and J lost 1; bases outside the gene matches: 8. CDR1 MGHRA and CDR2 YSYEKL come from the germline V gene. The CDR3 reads CASSQESGLGLNTGELFF. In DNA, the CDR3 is TGCGCCAGCAGCCAAGAATCCGGACTAGGCCTGAACACCGGGGAGCTGTTTTTT.

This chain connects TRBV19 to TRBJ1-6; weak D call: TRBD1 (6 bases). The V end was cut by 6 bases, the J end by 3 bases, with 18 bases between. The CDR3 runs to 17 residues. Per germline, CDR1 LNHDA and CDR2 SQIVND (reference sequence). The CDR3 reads CASSWGQGRIYNSPLHF. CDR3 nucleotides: TGTGCCAGTAGCTGGGGGCAGGGGCGCATCTATAATTCACCCCTCCACTTT.

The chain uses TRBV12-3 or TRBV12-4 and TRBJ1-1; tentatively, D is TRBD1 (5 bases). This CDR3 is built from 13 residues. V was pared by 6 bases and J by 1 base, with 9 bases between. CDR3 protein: CASRWGRNTEAFF. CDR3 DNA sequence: TGTGCCAGCAGGTGGGGCCGGAACACTGAAGCTTTCTTT.

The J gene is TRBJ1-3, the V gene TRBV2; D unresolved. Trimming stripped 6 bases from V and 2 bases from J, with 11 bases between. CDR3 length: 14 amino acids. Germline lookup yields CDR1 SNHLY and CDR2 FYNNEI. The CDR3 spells CASSPEATGNTIYF. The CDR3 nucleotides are TGTGCCAGCAGCCCCGAGGCTACTGGAAACACCATATATTTT.

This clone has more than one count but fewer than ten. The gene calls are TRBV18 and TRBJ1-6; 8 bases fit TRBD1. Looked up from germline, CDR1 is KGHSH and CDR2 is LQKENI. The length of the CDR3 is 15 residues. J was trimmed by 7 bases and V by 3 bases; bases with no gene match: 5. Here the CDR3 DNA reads TGTGCCAGCTCACCGAACGGACAGGGAAATTCACCCCTCCACTTT. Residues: CASSPNGQGNSPLHF. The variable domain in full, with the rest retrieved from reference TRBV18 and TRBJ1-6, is NAGVMQNPRHLVRRRGQEARLRCSPMKGHSHVYWYRQLPEEGLKFMVYLQKENIIDESGMPKERFSAEFPKEGPSILRIQQVVRGDSAAYFCASSPNGQGNSPLHFGNGTRLTVT.

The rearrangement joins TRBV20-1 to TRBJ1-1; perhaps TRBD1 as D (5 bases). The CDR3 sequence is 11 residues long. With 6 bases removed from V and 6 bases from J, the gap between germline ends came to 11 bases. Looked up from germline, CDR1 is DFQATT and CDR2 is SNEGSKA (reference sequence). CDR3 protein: CSAAQGSEAFF. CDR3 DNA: TGCAGTGCCGCGCAGGGCTCTGAAGCTTTCTTT.

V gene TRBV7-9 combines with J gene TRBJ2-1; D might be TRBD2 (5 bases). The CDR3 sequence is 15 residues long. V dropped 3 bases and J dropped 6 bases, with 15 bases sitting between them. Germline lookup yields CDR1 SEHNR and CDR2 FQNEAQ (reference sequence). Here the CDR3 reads CASSLEVGFVNEQFF. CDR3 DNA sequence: TGTGCCAGCAGCTTGGAGGTGGGATTCGTCAATGAGCAGTTCTTC.

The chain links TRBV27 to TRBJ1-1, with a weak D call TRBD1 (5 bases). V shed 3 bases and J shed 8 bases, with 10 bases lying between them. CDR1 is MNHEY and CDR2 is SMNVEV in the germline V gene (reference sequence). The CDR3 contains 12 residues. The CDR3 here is CASSLRGTEAFF. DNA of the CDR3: TGTGCCAGCAGTTTGAGGGGAACAGAAGCTTTCTTT.

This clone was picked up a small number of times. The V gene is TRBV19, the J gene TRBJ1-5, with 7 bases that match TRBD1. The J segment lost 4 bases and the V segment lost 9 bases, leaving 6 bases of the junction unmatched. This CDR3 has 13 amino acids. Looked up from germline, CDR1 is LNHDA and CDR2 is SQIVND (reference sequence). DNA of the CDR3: TGTGCCAGCCAAGACAGGGCTAATCAGCCCCAGCATTTT. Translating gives CASQDRANQPQHF.

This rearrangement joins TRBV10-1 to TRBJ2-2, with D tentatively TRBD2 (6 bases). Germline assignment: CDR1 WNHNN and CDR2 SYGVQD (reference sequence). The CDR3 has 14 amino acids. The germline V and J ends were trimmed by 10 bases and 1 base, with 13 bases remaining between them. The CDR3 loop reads CATQTSLNTGELFF. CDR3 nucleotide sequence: TGCGCCACCCAGACTAGTTTGAACACCGGGGAGCTGTTTTTT.

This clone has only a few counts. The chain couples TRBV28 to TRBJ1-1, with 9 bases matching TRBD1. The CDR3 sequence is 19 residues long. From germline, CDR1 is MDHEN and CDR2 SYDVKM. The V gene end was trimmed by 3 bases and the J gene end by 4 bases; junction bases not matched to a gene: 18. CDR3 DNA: TGTGCCAGCAGTTTGGTCTCTATGAACAGGGGGCGCGTCGGCACTGAAGCTTTCTTT. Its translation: CASSLVSMNRGRVGTEAFF.

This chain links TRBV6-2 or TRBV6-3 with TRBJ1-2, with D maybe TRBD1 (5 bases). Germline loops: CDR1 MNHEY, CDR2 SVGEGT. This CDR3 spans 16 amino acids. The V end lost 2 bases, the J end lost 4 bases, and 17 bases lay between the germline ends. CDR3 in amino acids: CASSYGAGKRPYGYTF. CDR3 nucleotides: TGTGCCAGCAGTTACGGCGCAGGGAAGAGGCCCTATGGCTACACCTTC.

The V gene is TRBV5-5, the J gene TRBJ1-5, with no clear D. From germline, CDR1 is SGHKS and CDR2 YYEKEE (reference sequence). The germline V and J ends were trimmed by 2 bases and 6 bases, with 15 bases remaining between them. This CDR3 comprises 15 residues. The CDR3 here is CASSLRNTAIQPQHF. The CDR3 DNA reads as TGTGCCAGCAGCTTACGGAATACAGCGATTCAGCCCCAGCATTTT.

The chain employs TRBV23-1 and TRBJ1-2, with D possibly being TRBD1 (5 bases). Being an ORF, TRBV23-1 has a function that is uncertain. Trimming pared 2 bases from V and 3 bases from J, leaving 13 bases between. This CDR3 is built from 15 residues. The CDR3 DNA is TGCGCCAGCAGTCAACGTGGGTGGGGGTACTATGGCTACACCTTC. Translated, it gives CASSQRGWGYYGYTF.

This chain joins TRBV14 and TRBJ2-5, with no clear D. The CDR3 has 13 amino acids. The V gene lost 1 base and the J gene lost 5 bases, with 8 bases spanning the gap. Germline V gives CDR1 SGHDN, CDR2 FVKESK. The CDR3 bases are TGTGCCAGCAGCCAAGTGAGGACGGAGACCCAGTACTTC. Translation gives CASSQVRTETQYF.

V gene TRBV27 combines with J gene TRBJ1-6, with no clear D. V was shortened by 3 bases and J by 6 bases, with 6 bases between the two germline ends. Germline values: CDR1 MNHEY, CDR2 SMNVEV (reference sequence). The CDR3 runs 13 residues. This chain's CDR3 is CASSFMGNSPLHF. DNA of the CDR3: TGTGCCAGCAGTTTCATGGGTAATTCACCCCTCCACTTT.

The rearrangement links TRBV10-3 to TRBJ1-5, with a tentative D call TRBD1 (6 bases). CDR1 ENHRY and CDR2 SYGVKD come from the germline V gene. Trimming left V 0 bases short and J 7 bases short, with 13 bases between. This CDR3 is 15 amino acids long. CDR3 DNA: TGTGCCATCAGTGAGTCTGGACAGATAAGGCAGCCCCAGCATTTT. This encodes CAISESGQIRQPQHF.

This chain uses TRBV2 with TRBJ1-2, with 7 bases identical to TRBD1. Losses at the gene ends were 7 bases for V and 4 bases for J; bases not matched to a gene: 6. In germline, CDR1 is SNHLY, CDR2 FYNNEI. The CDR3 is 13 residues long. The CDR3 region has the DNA TGTGCCAGCAATACAGGGGTGAGCTATGGCTACACCTTC. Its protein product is CASNTGVSYGYTF.

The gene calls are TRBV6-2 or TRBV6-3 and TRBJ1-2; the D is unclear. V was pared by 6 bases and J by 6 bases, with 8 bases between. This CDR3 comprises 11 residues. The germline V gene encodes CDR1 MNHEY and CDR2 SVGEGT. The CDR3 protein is CASSRPDGYTF. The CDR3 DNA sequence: TGTGCCAGCAGCCGCCCAGATGGCTACACCTTC.